This T cell receptor beta chain was identified during a study of blood T cell repertoires in COVID-19. Study in general: Sites in the United States, Italy and Spain provided acute and convalescent COVID-19 samples. Sample material is recorded as cDNA or gDNA derived from T cells, B-cell-depleted T cells, or PBMCs.

Per the original data handling: Amplified reference gene primers provided the basis for estimating nucleated cell counts. Measured with immunoSEQ multiplex PCR; TCRdb has only the in-frame clones, and not every one. V and J calls and clone size are those listed in that table; D and trimming were worked out from the DNA. The sample lists 85,000 to 90,000 clones, 89% occurring once. V shed 9 bases and J shed 0 bases, with 7 bases lying between them. The V gene's germline CDR1 is KGHDR and CDR2 SFDVKD. The CDR3 contains 13 residues. This clone has a single count. The sample comprised peripheral blood. The chain links TRBV24-1 to TRBJ2-2; unclear D gene. The source of this sequence is a woman of 80 years or more with active COVID-19. The CDR3 sequence: CATGHTNTGELFF. The CDR3 DNA sequence: TGTGCCACCGGCCACACGAACACCGGGGAGCTGTTTTTT.